The 21 T cell receptor beta chains below all came from one sample that was sequenced in a study of T cell changes during pregnancy in multiple sclerosis. Assay: immunoSEQ multiplex PCR; the TCRdb copy retains only in-frame clones and omits some. The sample carries approximately 65,000 clones, roughly nine tenths recorded once. The source was CD4+ T cells from peripheral blood mononuclear cells, collected in the first trimester of pregnancy. These receptors were taken from a female donor with multiple sclerosis, enrolled in a pregnancy study.

V and J are TRBV6-6 and TRBJ1-2, with 7 nucleotides matching TRBD1. This CDR3 has 12 amino acids. The V gene's germline CDR1 is MNHNY and CDR2 SVGAGI (reference sequence). After removal of 8 bases from V and 10 bases from J, the junction contained 10 bases not matched to a gene. The CDR3 nucleotides are TGTGCCAGCGGGGGGACAGCCGAAGACTACACCTTC. Its protein product is CASGGTAEDYTF.

This clone is a singleton in its sample. The genes are TRBV30 and TRBJ1-5, with TRBD1 matching 9 bases. This CDR3 has 14 amino acids. Per germline, CDR1 GTSNPN and CDR2 SVGIG (reference sequence). The V gene end was trimmed by 2 bases and the J gene end by 7 bases; junction bases not matched to a gene: 6. DNA of the CDR3: TGTGCCTGGAGTCTCACAGGGGGCCGGCAGCCCCAGCATTTT. Its protein is CAWSLTGGRQPQHF.

The genes are TRBV6-5 and TRBJ1-1; 8 nucleotides match TRBD1. Trimming at V came to 4 bases and at J to 5 bases, leaving 6 bases not matched to a gene. CDR1 MNHEY and CDR2 SVGAGI come from the germline V gene. This CDR3 has 14 amino acids. The CDR3 sequence: CASSLDRVMTEAFF. The CDR3 DNA follows: TGTGCCAGCAGTTTGGACAGGGTGATGACTGAAGCTTTCTTT.

The chain combines TRBV9 with TRBJ1-3; no clear D gene. V dropped 0 bases and J dropped 9 bases, with 13 bases sitting between them. CDR3 length: 14 residues. Germline-derived CDR1 and CDR2 are SGDLS and YYNGEE. The CDR3 loop reads CASSVDSTLSTIYF. The CDR3 nucleotides are TGTGCCAGCAGCGTAGACAGCACCTTGAGCACCATATATTTT.

This chain links TRBV7-8 with TRBJ2-2, with D possibly matching TRBD1 (5 bases). The V and J ends lost 5 bases and 3 bases respectively, with 13 bases between them. Germline V gene lookup returns CDR1 SGHVS and CDR2 FQNEAQ. CDR3 length: 15 residues. The CDR3 nucleotides are TGTGCCAGCAGCCCCGCAGGGTTCGACACCGGGGAGCTGTTTTTT. Amino acids: CASSPAGFDTGELFF.

The V and J genes are TRBV9 and TRBJ2-7; possible D gene TRBD2, 6 bases. There are 16 residues in the CDR3. Germline lookup yields CDR1 SGDLS and CDR2 YYNGEE. Trimming stripped 2 bases from V and 6 bases from J, with 21 bases between. The CDR3 sequence is CASSVGSAWGVSEQYF. CDR3 coding DNA: TGTGCCAGCAGCGTTGGGTCCGCATGGGGGGTCAGCGAGCAGTACTTC.

The chain has TRBV9 and TRBJ2-7, with 11 bases fitting TRBD1. Germline V CDR1 and CDR2: SGDLS, YYNGEE. The CDR3 length is 15 residues. Trimming cost V 3 bases and J 7 bases; bases outside gene matches: 9. The DNA for the CDR3 is TGTGCCAGCAGCGCCGGAGGACAGGGGGCAGGAGAGCAGTACTTC. It specifies CASSAGGQGAGEQYF.

The chain is built from TRBV4-2 and TRBJ1-3; a weak D match, TRBD1 (6 bases). The CDR3 is 16 residues long. Trimming took 0 bases from V and 4 from J, leaving 13 bases between them. CDR1 is LGHNA and CDR2 is YNFKEQ in the germline V gene. The CDR3 loop is CASSQDPRGLGNTIYF. The CDR3 DNA reads as TGTGCCAGCAGCCAAGATCCCAGGGGCCTCGGAAACACCATATATTTT.

The chain has TRBV10-2 and TRBJ1-5; a weak D match, TRBD1 (5 bases). Germline-derived CDR1 and CDR2 are WSHSY and SAAADI. V dropped 3 bases and J dropped 7 bases, with 7 bases sitting between them. This CDR3 contains 12 residues. As DNA, the CDR3 is TGCGCCAGCAGTGAATCAGGGCAGCCCCAGCATTTT. Its translation is CASSESGQPQHF.

The chain has TRBV19 and TRBJ1-1; D possibly corresponds to TRBD1 (5 bases). CDR1 is LNHDA, CDR2 SQIVND, per germline (reference sequence). Trimming removed 2 bases at V and 3 bases at J, with 13 bases between. This CDR3 contains 15 residues. The CDR3 bases are TGTGCCAGTAGTATAACGGTCCAGGGCCACACTGAAGCTTTCTTT. As protein: CASSITVQGHTEAFF.

The genes are TRBV2 and TRBJ1-2; 8 nucleotides line up with TRBD1. The trim removed 6 bases at V and 0 bases at J, leaving 12 bases unmatched. This CDR3 is built from 17 residues. Looked up from germline, CDR1 is SNHLY and CDR2 is FYNNEI. CDR3 sequence (DNA): TGTGCCAGCAGCCAGGAGATATCGACAGGGGCTAACTATGGCTACACCTTC. It encodes CASSQEISTGANYGYTF. The full variable domain, completed using reference TRBV2 and TRBJ1-2, is EPEVTQTPSHQVTQMGQEVILRCVPISNHLYFYWYRQILGQKVEFLVSFYNNEISEKSEIFDDQFSVERPDGSNFTLKIRSTKLEDSAMYFCASSQEISTGANYGYTFGSGTRLTVV.

This sequence joins TRBV5-4 and TRBJ2-5; D is possibly TRBD2 (5 bases). This CDR3 spans 13 amino acids. The V gene lost 4 bases and the J gene lost 4 bases, with 11 bases spanning the gap. Germline V lookup: CDR1 SGHNT, CDR2 YYREEE (reference sequence). CDR3: CASSPVSGETQYF. The CDR3 DNA reads TGTGCCAGCAGCCCGGTAAGCGGAGAGACCCAGTACTTC.

The chain is built from TRBV15 and TRBJ1-2; D possibly corresponds to TRBD1 (6 bases). Deletions cut 0 bases from V and 8 bases from J, with 13 bases between. The CDR3 length is 14 residues. Per the germline V gene, CDR1 is LNHNV and CDR2 is YYDKDF (reference sequence). For the CDR3, the DNA is TGTGCCACCAGCAGAGAACGGCCAGGGGACGGCTACACCTTC. This sequence encodes CATSRERPGDGYTF.

The gene calls are TRBV18 and TRBJ1-1; D call uncertain. Trimming stripped 2 bases from V and 4 bases from J, with 8 bases between. The CDR3 is 13 amino acids. CDR1 is KGHSH, CDR2 LQKENI, per germline. CDR3: CASSPIAGTEAFF. As DNA, the CDR3 is TGTGCCAGCTCACCAATAGCCGGCACTGAAGCTTTCTTT.

The genes are TRBV5-1 and TRBJ1-4; D might be TRBD1 (6 bases). This CDR3 has 15 residues. Trimming removed 2 bases at V and 2 bases at J, with 10 bases between. Germline V CDR1 and CDR2: SGHRS, YFSETQ. The CDR3 DNA reads TGCGCCAGCAGCTTTGGGGGCTCTACTAATGAAAAACTGTTTTTT. This encodes CASSFGGSTNEKLFF.

A few counts support this clone. The chain is built from TRBV10-3 and TRBJ1-6, with unresolved D. The ends were cut back, 0 bases at V and 7 bases at J, with 10 bases in the middle. Germline V lookup: CDR1 ENHRY, CDR2 SYGVKD. This CDR3 is built from 15 residues. The CDR3 sequence is CAISESVAGNSPLHF. For the CDR3, the DNA is TGTGCCATCAGTGAGTCTGTCGCCGGGAATTCACCCCTCCACTTT.

The chain combines TRBV21-1 with TRBJ1-6; the DNA was not compared with TRBD1, the D call given in the table. TRBV21-1 counts as a pseudogene. CDR3 length: 14 residues. The CDR3 nucleotides are TGTGCCAGCAGCAACTATATGGCAGGTTCACCCCTCCACTTT. Translated, it gives CASSNYMAGSPLHF.

Here the CDR3 reads CASSVSLAGGTYEQYF. In DNA, the CDR3 is TGTGCCAGCAGCGTGAGCCTAGCGGGGGGTACCTACGAGCAGTACTTC. This rearrangement joins TRBV7-2 to TRBJ2-7; TRBD2 agrees at 11 bases. The trim removed 5 bases at V and 2 bases at J, leaving 8 bases unmatched. The CDR3 runs to 16 residues. The germline V gene encodes CDR1 SGHTA and CDR2 FQGNSA.

This chain uses TRBV5-4 with TRBJ2-3; 12 bases are a match to TRBD2. The CDR3 is 17 amino acids. Germline V lookup: CDR1 SGHNT, CDR2 YYREEE (reference sequence). V gave up 0 bases and J gave up 6 bases; unmatched junction bases: 8. In nucleotides, the CDR3 is TGTGCCAGCAGCTTGGCCATTCGGACTAGCGGGGTTGATACGCAGTATTTT. It codes for CASSLAIRTSGVDTQYF.

The chain employs TRBV4-2 and TRBJ2-5, with TRBD2 identical over 15 bases. V dropped 3 bases and J dropped 5; count of bases not matched to a gene: 10. The CDR3 contains 18 residues. Germline CDR1 reads LGHNA; CDR2 reads YNFKEQ. CDR3 bases: TGTGCCAGCAGCCACGGGACTAGCGGGGGGCCATCAGGCGAGACCCAGTACTTC. Translated: CASSHGTSGGPSGETQYF.

This chain uses TRBV29-1 with TRBJ2-1; 9 nucleotides line up with TRBD1. Germline V lookup: CDR1 SQVTM, CDR2 ANQGSEA. The trim removed 6 bases at V and 5 bases at J, leaving 5 bases unmatched. The CDR3 length is 13 residues. The CDR3 nucleotides read TGCAGCGTAGGACAGGGGATACACAATGAGCAGTTCTTC. It encodes CSVGQGIHNEQFF.